The next 12 T cell receptor beta chains were all read from a single sample in a study of response to subunit inactivated influenza vaccine. TCRdb redid the calling of the RT-PCR reads with MiXCR, one entry per CDR3 protein. The sample comprises some 570,000 distinct CDR3 sequences, roughly 10% of which are singletons, and 11% rests with the top ten. The sample was also linked to a second study, of T cells expressing NK-cell markers. That source adds: Template switching by 5'RACE with UMIs generated the TCR beta cDNA.

The sample here was PBMCs from blood, taken on the day of vaccination. These receptors were taken from a man aged 50-59 years who received an inactivated influenza vaccine.

This clonotype was recorded many times. The rearrangement links TRBV11-2 to TRBJ2-2; a possible D gene is TRBD1 (5 bases). Germline assignment: CDR1 SGHAT and CDR2 FQNNGV. This CDR3 has 16 residues. With 6 bases removed from V and 0 bases from J, the gap between germline ends came to 14 bases. The CDR3 nucleotides are TGTGCCAGCAGACCCATCCCCAGGGCGAACACCGGGGAGCTGTTTTTT. Protein sequence: CASRPIPRANTGELFF.

This clonotype was found a few times. The chain combines TRBV27 with TRBJ2-7; D remains unclear. The CDR3 loop spans 13 amino acids. The germline V gene has CDR1 MNHEY and CDR2 SMNVEV (reference sequence). The germline V and J ends were trimmed by 0 bases and 7 bases, with 10 bases remaining between them. This CDR3 reads CASSLSVLREQYF. The CDR3 DNA reads as TGTGCCAGCAGTTTATCCGTTCTACGAGAGCAGTACTTC.

This clonotype appeared a few times. The genes are TRBV12-3 or TRBV12-4 and TRBJ2-1; 12 nucleotides match TRBD1. V lost 3 bases and J lost 5; bases outside the gene matches: 11. The CDR3 is 18 amino acids. The CDR3 DNA follows: TGTGCCAGCAGTTTGTACCGGCCGGGACAGGGGGCTGACAATGAGCAGTTCTTC. The encoded protein is CASSLYRPGQGADNEQFF.

This clonotype was seen a few times. V is TRBV5-1 and J is TRBJ2-7; D may be TRBD1 (6 bases). This CDR3 contains 15 residues. Trimming stripped 3 bases from V and 6 bases from J, with 19 bases between. The V gene's germline CDR1 is SGHRS and CDR2 YFSETQ. Here the CDR3 DNA reads TGCGCCAGCAGCTCCCTGGGGAACAGGGAGTCCGAGCAGTACTTC. Amino acid sequence: CASSSLGNRESEQYF.

The chain joins TRBV6-6 to TRBJ2-1; D is perhaps TRBD2 (5 bases). The CDR3 covers 13 residues. Germline lookup yields CDR1 MNHNY and CDR2 SVGAGI (reference sequence). V was pared by 10 bases and J by 1 base, with 11 bases between. CDR3 sequence: CATQPGSYNEQFF. The DNA of the CDR3 is TGTGCCACACAACCGGGGTCCTACAATGAGCAGTTCTTC.

This clonotype was counted ten times or more. J is TRBJ2-7 and V is TRBV29-1, with TRBD1 matching 7 bases. The CDR3 is made up of 11 amino acids. The ends lost 6 bases at V and 4 bases at J; junction bases unmatched: 3. Germline loops: CDR1 SQVTM, CDR2 ANQGSEA. This CDR3 is CSVTDRYEQYF. The DNA for the CDR3 is TGCAGCGTCACGGACAGGTACGAGCAGTACTTC.

This sequence joins TRBV20-1 and TRBJ2-1, with 8 bases aligning to TRBD2. Germline lookup yields CDR1 DFQATT and CDR2 SNEGSKA (reference sequence). V shed 5 bases and J 1 base; nucleotides not matched to a gene: 4. The CDR3 contains 14 residues. CDR3 region: CSAPLAGSYNEQFF. The DNA for the CDR3 is TGCAGTGCTCCCTTAGCGGGGTCCTACAATGAGCAGTTCTTC.

This clonotype was detected only a few times. The genes are TRBV5-4 and TRBJ2-5, with D maybe TRBD1 (5 bases). CDR1 is SGHNT, CDR2 YYREEE, per germline (reference sequence). The V and J ends lost 0 bases and 5 bases respectively, with 14 bases between them. This CDR3 is built from 15 residues. CDR3 DNA sequence: TGTGCCAGCAGCTTGGAGGGGATCCTGGCGGAGACCCAGTACTTC. Translation gives CASSLEGILAETQYF. The entire variable domain, with the rest obtained from reference TRBV5-4 and TRBJ2-5, is as follows: ETGVTQSPTHLIKTRGQQVTLRCSSQSGHNTVSWYQQALGQGPQFIFQYYREEENGRGNFPPRFSGLQFPNYSSELNVNALELDDSALYLCASSLEGILAETQYFGPGTRLLVL.

The chain carries TRBV4-1 and TRBJ1-1; the match to TRBD1 covers 9 bases. Germline V CDR1 and CDR2: MGHRA, YSYEKL. The length of the CDR3 is 17 residues. V lost 4 bases, J lost 4 bases, and 13 bases stayed unmatched. As DNA, the CDR3 is TGCGCCAGCAGCCCCTTACCGGGACAGGGTAGGGGCACTGAAGCTTTCTTT. Amino acid sequence: CASSPLPGQGRGTEAFF.

The rearrangement uses TRBV28 and TRBJ1-5; 8 bases fit TRBD1. The length of the CDR3 is 16 residues. The germline V gene has CDR1 MDHEN and CDR2 SYDVKM. The V gene end was trimmed by 4 bases and the J gene end by 4 bases; junction bases not matched to a gene: 9. CDR3 loop: CASSSGRGRGNQPQHF. The DNA of the CDR3 is TGTGCCAGCAGTTCTGGCAGGGGGCGCGGGAATCAGCCCCAGCATTTT.

This clonotype has only a few counts. The chain combines TRBV12-3 or TRBV12-4 with TRBJ2-2, with 8 bases lining up with TRBD1. The CDR3 has 17 residues. V lost 7 bases and J lost 4; bases outside the gene matches: 14. CDR3 sequence reads: CASTRQGQGWTTGELFF. CDR3 nucleotides: TGTGCCAGCACTCGACAAGGACAGGGATGGACCACCGGGGAGCTGTTTTTT.

In this sample, this clonotype turned up a few times. This chain connects TRBV29-1 to TRBJ1-4, with 9 bases matching TRBD1. The CDR3 consists of 17 residues. In germline, CDR1 is SQVTM, CDR2 ANQGSEA. V shed 0 bases, J shed 3 bases, and the junction held 8 bases outside the gene matches. For the CDR3, the DNA is TGCAGCGTTGAAGATCGTTGCCGGGACAGGGCTAATGAAAAACTGTTTTTT. The encoded protein is CSVEDRCRDRANEKLFF. Combining the CDR3 with reference TRBV29-1 and TRBJ1-4 gives the whole variable domain SAVISQKPSRDICQRGTSLTIQCQVDSQVTMMFWYRQQPGQSLTLIATANQGSEATYESGFVIDKFPISRPNLTFSTLTVSNMSPEDSSIYLCSVEDRCRDRANEKLFFGSGTQLSVL.